The clone carrying this T cell receptor (beta chain) has only a few counts. The data are from a study of blood T cells in healthy people across ages. At least 5.5 micrograms of total RNA were extracted per sample. Germline V gene sequence: CDR1 SGHRS, CDR2 YFSETQ. The length of the CDR3 is 15 residues. The ends were cut back, 2 bases at V and 5 bases at J, with 14 bases in the middle. Primed by a sample-barcoded 5' primer and a J-beta primer mix, a second PCR proceeded for about 6 to 11 cycles. A 12-random-nucleotide template-switch adaptor tagged each cDNA molecule. Every individual sample yielded 2.5 million or more paired-end reads (each containing CDR3). TCRdb passed the 5' RACE reads through MiXCR, listing each CDR3 protein once. The sample yields about 730,000 distinct CDR3 sequences, approximately 43% seen once.

This clonotype was obtained from a woman aged 60-75 years in good health. The sequenced sample was blood. The chain couples TRBV5-1 to TRBJ1-5; D is perhaps TRBD1 (5 bases). For the CDR3, the DNA is TGCGCCAGCAGCTTCACGGGGCGCGTAGATCAGCCCCAGCATTTT. This encodes CASSFTGRVDQPQHF.